Following are 28 T cell receptor beta chains from one sample sequenced in a study of T cells in women clearing cervical HPV infection (dated by TCRdb to the late 2010s). To prepare the library, the immunoSEQ multiplex PCR assay was applied. As stored in TCRdb, this immuneACCESS dataset retains in-frame rearrangements with V and J assigned. A fraction of the clones does not appear; measured against another copy, unresolved V genes explain less than half of the discrepancy, and the remainder lacks a known reason. This sample's listing comprises around 30,000 clones. The ten largest clonotypes hold roughly 18% of the sample. Sequencing was carried out using blood buffy coat. These receptors originate from a woman between 18 and 69 years old with a cervical HPV16 infection that either progressed to CIN3+ or cleared (not recorded which).

About this clone: The read falls 3 residues short of the CDR3 end, and the missing part is taken from the germline J gene. The chain joins TRBV30 to TRBJ2-2; D gene unclear. With 2 bases removed from V and 7 bases from J, the gap between germline ends came to 8 bases. Germline assignment: CDR1 GTSNPN and CDR2 SVGIG (reference sequence). The length of the CDR3 is 12 residues. The chain's CDR3 is CAWSPGHGELFF. The CDR3 bases that were read are TGTGCCTGGAGTCCGGGTCACGGGGAG.

Turning to this clone: The read ends 3 residues before the CDR3 terminus; that terminus is restored from the germline J gene. The chain combines TRBV5-1 with TRBJ2-3; tentatively, D is TRBD2 (6 bases). CDR3 length: 13 residues. Germline V gene data show CDR1 as SGHRS and CDR2 as YFSETQ. CDR3 amino acids: CASRPGSGETQYF. The sequenced CDR3 bases are TGCGCCAGCAGGCCAGGATCGGGGGAGACG.

Note on this clone: The read is 3 residues too short to cover the CDR3 end, so that end is filled in from the germline J gene. Other DNA sequences in the sample encode the same CDR3. The V gene is TRBV2, the J gene TRBJ1-2; no clear D gene. From germline, CDR1 is SNHLY and CDR2 FYNNEI. V lost 9 bases and J lost 2, with 10 bases in between. CDR3 size: 12 residues. CDR3 sequence: CASRGLNYGYTF. The part of the CDR3 DNA that was read is TGTGCCAGTAGAGGGCTGAACTATGGC.

Turning to this clone: The read falls 3 residues short of the CDR3 end, and the missing part is taken from the germline J gene. V gene TRBV6-2 or TRBV6-3 combines with J gene TRBJ1-2; 9 positions match TRBD1. Germline-derived CDR1 and CDR2 are MNHEY and SVGEGT. The CDR3 has 13 residues. The J segment lost 6 bases and the V segment lost 6 bases, leaving 5 bases of the junction unmatched. The DNA read from the CDR3 is TGTGCCAGCAGCAAACAGGGGGCGAATGGC. Translation: CASSKQGANG. The complete CDR3 sequence is CASSKQGANGYTF.

As to this clone: The CDR3 goes on 3 residues after the read ends, and that part is filled in from the germline J gene. This chain links TRBV7-9 with TRBJ2-1; TRBD2 agrees at 13 bases. V lost 6 bases, J lost 9 bases, and 2 bases stayed unmatched. Germline values: CDR1 SEHNR, CDR2 FQNEAQ (reference sequence). There are 13 residues in the CDR3. This CDR3 is CASSRTSGSEQFF. CDR3 bases read: TGTGCCAGCAGTAGGACTAGCGGGAGTGAG.

The CDR3 DNA, read in part, is TGTGCCAGCAGCCCGACAGGACCTAATGAAAAG. Amino acid sequence: CASSPTGPNEK. The CDR3 in its entirety is CASSPTGPNEKLFF. The chain couples TRBV7-2 to TRBJ2-2, with TRBD1 as a possible D gene (6 bases). The read finishes 3 residues shy of the CDR3 end, and the germline J gene is used to complete it. CDR1 and CDR2 from the germline V gene are SGHTA and FQGNSA. The CDR3 sequence is 14 residues long.

Points on this clone: The CDR3 end is not reached by the read, which stops 3 residues before it; the germline J gene fills it in. This chain links TRBV2 with TRBJ2-3, with D possibly TRBD2 on 5 matching bases. Looked up from germline, CDR1 is SNHLY and CDR2 is FYNNEI. Between the trimmed V and J ends, which lost 8 bases and 6 bases, there was a span of 15 bases. There are 13 residues in the CDR3. The CDR3: CASLLELGDTQYF. The part of the CDR3 DNA that was read is TGTGCCAGCCTACTAGAATTAGGGGATACG.

Comment on this clone: At one boundary the junction diverges from the germline segment, which might be a read error. The read ends 3 residues before the CDR3 terminus; that terminus is restored from the germline J gene. The rearrangement joins TRBV23-1 to TRBJ1-5; possibly TRBD1 for D (6 bases). TRBV23-1 counts as an open reading frame of uncertain function. The CDR3 is 15 residues long. The CDR3 reads CARSQSKQGNQPQHF. The part of the CDR3 DNA that was read is TGCGCCCGCAGTCAATCGAAACAGGGAAATCAGCCC.

About this clone itself: Read sequence stops 3 residues before the CDR3 end, and the germline J gene provides the missing end. This chain joins TRBV7-8 and TRBJ2-4, with TRBD1 identical over 7 bases. Germline V gene sequence: CDR1 SGHVS, CDR2 FQNEAQ. The CDR3 is made up of 14 amino acids. Losses at the gene ends were 5 bases for V and 4 bases for J; bases not matched to a gene: 5. The sequenced CDR3 bases are TGTGCCAGCAGCGCCACGACAGGGAAAAACATT. This codes for CASSATTGKNI. The full CDR3 protein reads CASSATTGKNIQYF.

Notes on this clone: The read gets to within 3 residues of the CDR3 end, and the germline J gene fills in the rest. The chain recombines TRBV7-8 with TRBJ1-1, with D possibly TRBD1 on 6 matching bases. V was pared by 5 bases and J by 0 bases, with 16 bases between. Germline loops: CDR1 SGHVS, CDR2 FQNEAQ. The CDR3 contains 16 residues. CDR3 DNA, as far as it was read: TGTGCCAGCAGCCCAGAGGGGGTCTCGTTGAACACTGAA. Encoded protein: CASSPEGVSLNTE. The entire CDR3 reads CASSPEGVSLNTEAFF.

In regard to this clone: The read gets to within 3 residues of the CDR3 end, and the germline J gene fills in the rest. J is TRBJ2-4 and V is TRBV20-1; tentative D call: TRBD2 (6 bases). Trimming stripped 6 bases from V and 0 bases from J, with 15 bases between. The CDR3 is made up of 15 amino acids. Germline CDR1 and CDR2: DFQATT and SNEGSKA (reference sequence). CDR3 residues: CSARTLALAKNIQYF. Incomplete CDR3 DNA: TGCAGTGCCCGCACCCTAGCGCTAGCCAAAAACATT.

Turning to this clone: From the germline J gene comes the end of the CDR3, since the read stops 3 residues before it. This chain joins TRBV2 and TRBJ1-2; D not resolved. Looked up from germline, CDR1 is SNHLY and CDR2 is FYNNEI. The CDR3 is made up of 14 amino acids. The sequenced CDR3 bases are TGTGCCAGCAGAGAACCACTCGTCGCTGCCGAC. This encodes CASREPLVAAD. The whole CDR3 sequence is CASREPLVAADYTF.

On this clone itself: The read gets to within 3 residues of the CDR3 end, and the germline J gene fills in the rest. The chain employs TRBV18 and TRBJ1-2; 7 nucleotides agree with TRBD1. This CDR3 is 15 amino acids long. Per the germline V gene, CDR1 is KGHSH and CDR2 is LQKENI. The DNA read from the CDR3 is TGTGCCAGCTCACGACCGGGACAGCGAACAGATACC. It yields the protein CASSRPGQRTDT. The whole CDR3 region reads CASSRPGQRTDTYTF.

As concerns this clone: Read sequence stops 3 residues before the CDR3 end, and the germline J gene provides the missing end. The chain uses TRBV13 and TRBJ2-5, with 9 bases matching TRBD2. The CDR3 is 16 residues long. Germline CDR1 and CDR2: PRHDT and FYEKMQ (reference sequence). After removal of 0 bases from V and 1 base from J, the junction contained 3 bases not matched to a gene. The CDR3 spells CASSLGREGIQETQYF. The CDR3 DNA, read in part, is TGTGCCAGCAGCTTAGGGCGGGAGGGAATCCAAGAGACC.

A word on this clone: Sequencing ends 3 residues short of the CDR3 end; the germline J gene provides the rest. The chain uses TRBV6-2 or TRBV6-3 and TRBJ2-3, with a possible D match to TRBD2 (6 bases). The V gene's germline CDR1 is MNHEY and CDR2 SVGEGT. CDR3 length equals 12 residues. The part of the CDR3 DNA that was read is TGTGCCAGCAGCCCCGGGACTCAGCCG. This sequence encodes CASSPGTQP. The complete CDR3 protein is CASSPGTQPQYF.

Remarks on this clone: The read finishes 3 residues shy of the CDR3 end, and the germline J gene is used to complete it. The chain links TRBV10-3 to TRBJ2-7, with D perhaps matching TRBD1 (5 bases). CDR1 and CDR2 (germline): ENHRY, SYGVKD. This CDR3 spans 13 amino acids. The V and J ends lost 10 bases and 5 bases respectively, with 18 bases between them. The CDR3 bases that were read are TGTGCCACCTCTCCAGGGTGGGCCGACGAG. It specifies CATSPGWADE. The entire CDR3 protein is CATSPGWADEQYF.

Partial CDR3 DNA: TGTGCCAGCAGCTTAAGGTATGGAGGGTCCGAG. This translates into CASSLRYGGSE. The CDR3 in its entirety is CASSLRYGGSEQYF. The chain employs TRBV7-9 and TRBJ2-7; a weak D match, TRBD2 (6 bases). The DNA ends 3 residues before the CDR3 does, and the rest of the CDR3 is filled in from the germline J gene. Germline V gene data show CDR1 as SEHNR and CDR2 as FQNEAQ (reference sequence). The length of the CDR3 is 14 residues. V was trimmed by 2 bases and J by 6 bases, leaving 14 bases between them. Complete variable domain (other parts from reference TRBV7-9 and TRBJ2-7): DTGVSQNPRHKITKRGQNVTFRCDPISEHNRLYWYRQTLGQGPEFLTYFQNEAQLEKSRLLSDRFSAERPKGSFSTLEIQRTEQGDSAMYLCASSLRYGGSEQYFGPGTRLTVT.

Worth noting for this clone: Compared with germline, one end of the junction differs, possibly owing to a read error. The read is 3 residues too short to cover the CDR3 end, so that end is filled in from the germline J gene. The same CDR3 also results from other DNA sequences found in this sample. The rearrangement links TRBV19 to TRBJ1-3; D is perhaps TRBD1 (5 bases). Germline V gene sequence: CDR1 LNHDA, CDR2 SQIVND (reference sequence). The CDR3 extends over 14 amino acids. CDR3 DNA, as far as it was read: TGTGCCAGTAGGCCACAGGTCTCTGGAAACACT. Translation gives CASRPQVSGNT. The full CDR3 sequence reads CASRPQVSGNTIYF. Combining the CDR3 with reference TRBV19 and TRBJ1-3 gives the whole variable domain DGGITQSPKYLFRKEGQNVTLSCEQNLNHDAMYWYRQDPGQGLRLIYYSQIVNDFQKGDIAEGYSVSREKKESFPLTVTSAQKNPTAFYLCASRPQVSGNTIYFGEGSWLTVV.

Notes on this clone: The read terminates 3 residues before the CDR3 end, so the remaining end is supplied by the germline J gene. The chain has TRBV5-6 and TRBJ1-2, with D possibly TRBD1 on 5 matching bases. Germline loops: CDR1 SGHDT, CDR2 YYEEEE. This CDR3 has 14 amino acids. The V gene lost 3 bases and the J gene lost 2 bases, with 11 bases spanning the gap. The CDR3 DNA, read in part, is TGTGCCAGCAGCTCCGAGCGGGACAACTATGGC. This translates into CASSSERDNYG. Given in full, the CDR3 is CASSSERDNYGYTF.

The part of the CDR3 DNA that was read is TGCAGTGCCCAGACCGGGACAGCTTATGGC. The encoded protein is CSAQTGTAYG. The CDR3 reads in full as CSAQTGTAYGYTF. The chain is built from TRBV20-1 and TRBJ1-2, with 7 bases lining up with TRBD1. The read halts 3 residues ahead of the CDR3 end, with the missing end drawn from the germline J gene. The J segment lost 5 bases and the V segment lost 6 bases, leaving 9 bases of the junction unmatched. The germline V gene has CDR1 DFQATT and CDR2 SNEGSKA (reference sequence). The CDR3 covers 13 residues.

Comments on this clone: With the read ending 3 residues before the CDR3 end, the germline J gene is used to fill in that end. V usage is TRBV23-1 and J usage is TRBJ2-6; the D gene could be TRBD1 or TRBD2 (6 bases each). TRBV23-1 is identified as an open reading frame with a role that is uncertain. The V end lost 2 bases, the J end lost 1 base, and 12 bases lay between the germline ends. The CDR3 covers 17 residues. CDR3 bases read: TGCGCCAGCAGTCAACCGGAGGGGGTTTCTGGGGCCAACGTC. Translation gives CASSQPEGVSGANV. The CDR3 in full is CASSQPEGVSGANVLTF.

Notes on this clone: The read terminates 3 residues before the CDR3 end, so the remaining end is supplied by the germline J gene. The chain employs TRBV19 and TRBJ1-2; tentative D call: TRBD1 (6 bases). The CDR3 totals 16 residues. Germline CDR1 reads LNHDA; CDR2 reads SQIVND (reference sequence). The CDR3 sequence: CASSIWGSGGDNDYTF. CDR3 DNA (partial): TGTGCCAGTAGTATTTGGGGGAGCGGGGGGGACAATGAC.

Worth noting for this clone: The read falls 3 residues short of the CDR3 end, and the missing part is taken from the germline J gene. V usage is TRBV7-8 and J usage is TRBJ1-4, with 9 bases that match TRBD1. Looked up from germline, CDR1 is SGHVS and CDR2 is FQNEAQ. The junction had 6 bases not matched to a gene; V was cut back by 0 bases and J by 10 bases. The CDR3 is made up of 15 amino acids. CDR3 DNA, as far as it was read: TGTGCCAGCAGCTTAGCGGGACAGGGAGTCGTAAAA. Translation gives CASSLAGQGVVK. The entire CDR3 sequence reads CASSLAGQGVVKLFF.

To note about this clone: Coverage ceases 3 residues before the CDR3 finishes, and the germline J gene fills in the end. The chain carries TRBV7-2 and TRBJ2-1, with a tentative D call TRBD2 (6 bases). Germline CDR1 reads SGHTA; CDR2 reads FQGNSA. This CDR3 has 14 amino acids. Between the trimmed V and J ends, which lost 5 bases and 2 bases, there was a span of 10 bases. The sequenced part of the CDR3 DNA is TGTGCCAGCAGCCGGGAGCGGACCTACAATGAG. Protein product: CASSRERTYNE. In full, the CDR3 reads CASSRERTYNEQFF.

With regard to this clone: The read ends 3 residues before the CDR3 terminus; that terminus is restored from the germline J gene. The V and J genes are TRBV19 and TRBJ2-5; D is undetermined. Germline V gives CDR1 LNHDA, CDR2 SQIVND (reference sequence). This CDR3 is built from 12 residues. V was cut by 3 bases and J by 4 bases, with 6 bases left in between. The CDR3 sequence: CASSIKGETQYF. CDR3 bases read: TGTGCCAGTAGTATCAAAGGAGAGACC.

As concerns this clone: Read data end 3 residues before the CDR3 end; the end is taken from the germline J gene. The genes are TRBV6-1 and TRBJ2-7; D is uncertain. Germline V CDR1 and CDR2: MNHNS, SASEGT. V was shortened by 4 bases and J by 2 bases, with 6 bases between the two germline ends. This CDR3 has 12 amino acids. The part of the CDR3 DNA that was read is TGTGCCAGCAGTGTAGAAACCTACGAG. Amino acid sequence: CASSVETYE. The whole CDR3 protein reads CASSVETYEQYF.

To note about this clone: Read coverage stops 3 residues before the CDR3 terminus; the germline J gene supplies the remainder. This rearrangement joins TRBV20-1 to TRBJ2-5; no clear D. Trimming pared 3 bases from V and 4 bases from J, leaving 6 bases between. The CDR3 contains 11 residues. The germline V gene has CDR1 DFQATT and CDR2 SNEGSKA (reference sequence). CDR3 DNA, as far as it was read: TGCAGTGCTAGGTTTAGAGAGACC. It is translated as CSARFRET. The full CDR3 protein is CSARFRETQYF.

A word on this clone: The read finishes 3 residues shy of the CDR3 end, and the germline J gene is used to complete it. V and J are TRBV7-3 and TRBJ2-7; the D gene is possibly TRBD2 (7 bases). Germline V gene sequence: CDR1 SGHTA, CDR2 FQGTGA. The CDR3 totals 13 residues. Trimming removed 5 bases from V and 4 bases from J, with 12 bases in between. The part of the CDR3 DNA that was read is TGTGCCAGCAGCCCGCGGGGGCGTTACGAG. It is translated as CASSPRGRYE. The full CDR3 protein is CASSPRGRYEQYF.